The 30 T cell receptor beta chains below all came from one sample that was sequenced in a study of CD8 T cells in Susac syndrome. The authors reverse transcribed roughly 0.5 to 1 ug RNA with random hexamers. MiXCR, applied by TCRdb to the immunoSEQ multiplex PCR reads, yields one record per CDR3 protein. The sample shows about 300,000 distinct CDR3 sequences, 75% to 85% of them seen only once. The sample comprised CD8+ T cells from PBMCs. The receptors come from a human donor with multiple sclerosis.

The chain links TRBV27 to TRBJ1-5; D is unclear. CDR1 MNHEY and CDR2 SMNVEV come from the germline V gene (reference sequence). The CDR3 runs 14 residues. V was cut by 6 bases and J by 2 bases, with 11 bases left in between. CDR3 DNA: TGTGCCAGCAGGCTGAGTTTCGGCAATCAGCCCCAGCATTTT. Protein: CASRLSFGNQPQHF.

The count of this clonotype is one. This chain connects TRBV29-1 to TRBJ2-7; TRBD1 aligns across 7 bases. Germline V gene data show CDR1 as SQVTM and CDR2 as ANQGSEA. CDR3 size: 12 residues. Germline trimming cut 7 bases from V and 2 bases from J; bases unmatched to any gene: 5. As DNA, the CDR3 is TGCAGCGCGAACAGGGGAGCCTACGAGCAGTACTTC. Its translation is CSANRGAYEQYF.

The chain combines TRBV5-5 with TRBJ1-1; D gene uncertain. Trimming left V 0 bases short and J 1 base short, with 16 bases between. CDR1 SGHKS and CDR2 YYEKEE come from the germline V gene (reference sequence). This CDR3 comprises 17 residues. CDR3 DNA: TGTGCCAGCAGCTTGGAAACGCTCAGCGTGGGGAACACTGAAGCTTTCTTT. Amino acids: CASSLETLSVGNTEAFF. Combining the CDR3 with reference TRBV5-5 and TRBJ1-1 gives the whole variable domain DAGVTQSPTHLIKTRGQQVTLRCSPISGHKSVSWYQQVLGQGPQFIFQYYEKEERGRGNFPDRFSARQFPNYSSELNVNALLLGDSALYLCASSLETLSVGNTEAFFGQGTRLTVV.

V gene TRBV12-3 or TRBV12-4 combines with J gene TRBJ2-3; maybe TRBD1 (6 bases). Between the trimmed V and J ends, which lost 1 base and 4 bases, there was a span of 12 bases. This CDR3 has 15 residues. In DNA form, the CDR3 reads TGTGCCAGCAGTTTAGAGGACAGCCAAGCAGATACGCAGTATTTT. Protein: CASSLEDSQADTQYF.

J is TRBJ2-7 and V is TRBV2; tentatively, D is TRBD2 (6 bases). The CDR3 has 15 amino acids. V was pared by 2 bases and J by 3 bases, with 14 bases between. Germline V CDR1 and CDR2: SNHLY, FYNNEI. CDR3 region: CASSETPSVVYEQYF. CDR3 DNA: TGTGCCAGCAGTGAAACCCCTAGCGTTGTCTACGAGCAGTACTTC.

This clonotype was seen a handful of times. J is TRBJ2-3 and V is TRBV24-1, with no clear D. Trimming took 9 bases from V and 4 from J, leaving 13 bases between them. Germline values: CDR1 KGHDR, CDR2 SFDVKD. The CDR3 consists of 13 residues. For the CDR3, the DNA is TGTGCCACCTCCGCGCATGTCCCAGATACGCAGTATTTT. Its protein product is CATSAHVPDTQYF.

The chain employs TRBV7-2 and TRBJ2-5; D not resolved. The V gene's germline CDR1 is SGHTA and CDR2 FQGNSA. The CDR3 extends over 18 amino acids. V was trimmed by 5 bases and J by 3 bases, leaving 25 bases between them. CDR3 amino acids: CASSQVVRGPHKKETQYF. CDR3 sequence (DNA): TGTGCCAGCAGCCAGGTGGTGAGAGGACCTCATAAAAAAGAGACCCAGTACTTC.

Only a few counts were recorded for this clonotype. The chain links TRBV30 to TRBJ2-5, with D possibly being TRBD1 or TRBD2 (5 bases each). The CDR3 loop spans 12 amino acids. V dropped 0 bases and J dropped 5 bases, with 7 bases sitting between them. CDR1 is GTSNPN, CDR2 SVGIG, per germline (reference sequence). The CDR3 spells CAWSVWGETQYF. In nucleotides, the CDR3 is TGTGCCTGGAGTGTTTGGGGGGAGACCCAGTACTTC.

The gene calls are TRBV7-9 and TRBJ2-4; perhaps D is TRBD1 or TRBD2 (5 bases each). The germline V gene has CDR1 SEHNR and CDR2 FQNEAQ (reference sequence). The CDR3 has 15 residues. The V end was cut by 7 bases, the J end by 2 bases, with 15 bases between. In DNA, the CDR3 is TGTGCCAGCACCGTTCCCGGGGCAACCAAAAACATTCAGTACTTC. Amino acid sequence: CASTVPGATKNIQYF.

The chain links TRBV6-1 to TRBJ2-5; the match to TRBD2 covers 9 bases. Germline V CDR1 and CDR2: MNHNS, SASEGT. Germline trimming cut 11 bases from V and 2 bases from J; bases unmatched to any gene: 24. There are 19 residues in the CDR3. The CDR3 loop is CASSFRDLAGSVAQETQYF. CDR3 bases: TGTGCCTCCTCGTTTAGGGATCTAGCGGGATCAGTCGCGCAAGAGACCCAGTACTTC.

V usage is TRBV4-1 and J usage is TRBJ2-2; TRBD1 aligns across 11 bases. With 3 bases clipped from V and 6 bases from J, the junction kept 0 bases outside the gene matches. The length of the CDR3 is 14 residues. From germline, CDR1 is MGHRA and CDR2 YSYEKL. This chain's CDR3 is CASSQGQGAGELFF. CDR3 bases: TGCGCCAGCAGCCAGGGACAGGGGGCCGGGGAGCTGTTTTTT.

The CDR3 DNA follows: TGTGCCAGCAGTTTAATCGGTTTCAGCTCCTACAATGAGCAGTTCTTC. Translation: CASSLIGFSSYNEQFF. J is TRBJ2-1 and V is TRBV27; D remains ambiguous. Trimming took off 2 bases at V and 0 bases at J, with 11 bases between the two ends. This CDR3 region has 16 residues. Germline assignment: CDR1 MNHEY and CDR2 SMNVEV (reference sequence).

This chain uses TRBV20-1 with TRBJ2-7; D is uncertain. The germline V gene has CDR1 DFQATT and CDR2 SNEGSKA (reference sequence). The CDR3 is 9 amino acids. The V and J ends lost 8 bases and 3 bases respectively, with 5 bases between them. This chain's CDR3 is CSPSYEQYF. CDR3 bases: TGCAGTCCCAGCTACGAGCAGTACTTC.

The CDR3 sequence is CASSQLPTGFETQYF. The CDR3 DNA is TGTGCCAGCAGCCAACTCCCTACAGGGTTTGAGACCCAGTACTTC. This chain links TRBV3-1 with TRBJ2-5, with D possibly TRBD1 on 6 matching bases. The CDR3 extends over 15 amino acids. Looked up from germline, CDR1 is LGHDT and CDR2 is YNNKEL (reference sequence). V gave up 2 bases and J gave up 5 bases, with 15 bases separating them.

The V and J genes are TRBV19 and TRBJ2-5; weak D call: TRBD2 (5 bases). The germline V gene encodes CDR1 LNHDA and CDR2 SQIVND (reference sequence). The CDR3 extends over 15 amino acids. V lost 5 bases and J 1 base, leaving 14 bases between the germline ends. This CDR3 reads CASSPVDLAQETQYF. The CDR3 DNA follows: TGTGCCAGTAGTCCAGTGGACTTAGCCCAAGAGACCCAGTACTTC.

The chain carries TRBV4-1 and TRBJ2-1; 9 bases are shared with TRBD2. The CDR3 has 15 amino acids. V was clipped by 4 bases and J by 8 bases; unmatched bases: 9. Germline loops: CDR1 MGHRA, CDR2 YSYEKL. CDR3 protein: CASSLASGIVDEQFF. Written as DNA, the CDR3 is TGCGCCAGCAGCCTCGCTAGCGGGATTGTCGATGAGCAGTTCTTC.

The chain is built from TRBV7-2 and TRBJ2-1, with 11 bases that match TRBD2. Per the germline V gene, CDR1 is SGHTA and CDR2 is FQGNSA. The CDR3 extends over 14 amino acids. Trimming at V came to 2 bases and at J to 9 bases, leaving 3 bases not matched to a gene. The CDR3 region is CASSLTSGSGEQFF. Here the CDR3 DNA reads TGTGCCAGCAGCTTAACTAGCGGGAGTGGTGAGCAGTTCTTC.

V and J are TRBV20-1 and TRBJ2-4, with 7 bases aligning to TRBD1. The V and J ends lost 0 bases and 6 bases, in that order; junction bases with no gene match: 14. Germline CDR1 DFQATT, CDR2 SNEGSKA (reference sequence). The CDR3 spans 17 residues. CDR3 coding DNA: TGCAGTGCTAGAGATCCGGCCAGGGACAGTTGGGGAAACATTCAGTACTTC. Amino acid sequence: CSARDPARDSWGNIQYF.

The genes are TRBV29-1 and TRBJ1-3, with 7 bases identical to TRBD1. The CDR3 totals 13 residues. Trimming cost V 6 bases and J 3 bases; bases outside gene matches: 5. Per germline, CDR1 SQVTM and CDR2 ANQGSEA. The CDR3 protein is CSVGTANGNTIYF. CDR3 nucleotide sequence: TGCAGCGTCGGGACAGCAAATGGAAACACCATATATTTT.

The DNA of the CDR3 is TGCAGTGCTAGAGATCGGGGCCGGTCTAACTACGAGCAGTACTTC. Protein product: CSARDRGRSNYEQYF. The chain links TRBV20-1 to TRBJ2-7, with D perhaps given as TRBD1 or TRBD2 (5 bases each). The V and J ends lost 0 bases and 3 bases respectively, with 15 bases between them. Per germline, CDR1 DFQATT and CDR2 SNEGSKA (reference sequence). CDR3 length: 15 amino acids.

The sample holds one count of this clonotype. CDR3 DNA: TGTGCCAGCAGCTTAGACCTGGGAGCCGAGCAGTACTTC. Translating gives CASSLDLGAEQYF. The chain employs TRBV11-3 and TRBJ2-7, with D possibly TRBD2 on 5 matching bases. This CDR3 comprises 13 residues. The V and J ends lost 0 bases and 6 bases respectively, with 9 bases between them. Germline V gene sequence: CDR1 SGHNT, CDR2 YENEEA.

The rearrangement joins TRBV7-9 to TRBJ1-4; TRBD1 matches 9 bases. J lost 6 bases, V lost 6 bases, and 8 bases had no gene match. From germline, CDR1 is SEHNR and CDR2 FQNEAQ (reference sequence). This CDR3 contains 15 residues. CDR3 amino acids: CASSTIQGAHEKLFF. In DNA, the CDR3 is TGTGCCAGCAGTACCATACAGGGGGCGCATGAAAAACTGTTTTTT.

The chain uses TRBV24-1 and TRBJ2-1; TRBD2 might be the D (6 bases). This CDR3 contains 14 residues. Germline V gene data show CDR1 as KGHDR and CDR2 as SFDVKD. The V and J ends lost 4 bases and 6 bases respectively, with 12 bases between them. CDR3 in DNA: TGTGCCACCAGTGACCGGGGACTTCCCAATGAGCAGTTCTTC. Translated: CATSDRGLPNEQFF.

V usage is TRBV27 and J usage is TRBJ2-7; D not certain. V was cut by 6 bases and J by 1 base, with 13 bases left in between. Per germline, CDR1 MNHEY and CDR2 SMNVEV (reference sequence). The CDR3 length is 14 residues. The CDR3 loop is CASSASMGSYEQYF. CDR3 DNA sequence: TGTGCCAGCAGCGCATCGATGGGGTCCTACGAGCAGTACTTC.

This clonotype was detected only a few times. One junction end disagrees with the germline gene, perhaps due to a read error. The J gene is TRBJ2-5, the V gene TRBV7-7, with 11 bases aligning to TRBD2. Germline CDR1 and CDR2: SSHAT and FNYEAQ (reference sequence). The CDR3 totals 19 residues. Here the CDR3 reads CASSLGRLAGGIYGETQYF. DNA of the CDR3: TGTGCTAGCAGCTTAGGAAGGCTAGCGGGAGGAATATACGGAGAGACCCAGTACTTC.

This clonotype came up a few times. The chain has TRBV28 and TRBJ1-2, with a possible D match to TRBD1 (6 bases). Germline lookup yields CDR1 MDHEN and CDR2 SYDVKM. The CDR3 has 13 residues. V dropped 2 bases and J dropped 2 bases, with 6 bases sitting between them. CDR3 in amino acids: CASSLDRNYGYTF. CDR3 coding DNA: TGTGCCAGCAGTTTAGACAGGAACTATGGCTACACCTTC.

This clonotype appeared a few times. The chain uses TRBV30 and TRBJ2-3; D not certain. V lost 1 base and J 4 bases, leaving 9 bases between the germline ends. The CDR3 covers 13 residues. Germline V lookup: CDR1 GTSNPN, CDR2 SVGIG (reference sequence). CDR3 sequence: CAWSEAGPDTQYF. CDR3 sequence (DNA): TGTGCCTGGAGTGAGGCCGGACCAGATACGCAGTATTTT.

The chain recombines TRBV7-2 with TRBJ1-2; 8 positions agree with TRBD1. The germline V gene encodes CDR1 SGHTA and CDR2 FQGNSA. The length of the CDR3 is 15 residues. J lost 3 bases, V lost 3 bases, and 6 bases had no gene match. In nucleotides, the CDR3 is TGTGCCAGCAGCTTTGTCCCAGGGGGCGACTATGGCTACACCTTC. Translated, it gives CASSFVPGGDYGYTF.

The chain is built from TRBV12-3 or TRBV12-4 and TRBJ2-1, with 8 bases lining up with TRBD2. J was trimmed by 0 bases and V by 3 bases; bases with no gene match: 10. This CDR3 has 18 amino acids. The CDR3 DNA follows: TGTGCCAGCAGTTTCTCCGTTAGCGGGGCCAGCTCCTACAATGAGCAGTTCTTC. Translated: CASSFSVSGASSYNEQFF.

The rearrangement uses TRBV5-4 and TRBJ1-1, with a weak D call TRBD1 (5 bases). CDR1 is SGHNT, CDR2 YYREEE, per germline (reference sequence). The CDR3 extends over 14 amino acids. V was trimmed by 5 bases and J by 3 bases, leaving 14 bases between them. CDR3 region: CASSSTGSYTEAFF. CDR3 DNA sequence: TGTGCCAGCAGTTCTACAGGCTCGTACACTGAAGCTTTCTTT.